One sample yielded the 28 T cell receptor beta chains listed below, sequenced in a study of control samples from healthy donors and cancer patients. Clones were read by immunoSEQ multiplex PCR, and TCRdb kept only the in-frame ones, dropping some. Seen here are about 190,000 clones, roughly nine tenths observed once, and the top ten hold approximately 1.8%. The sample consisted of blood. All receptors derive from a man younger than 40 in good health.

The gene calls are TRBV27 and TRBJ2-3; D uncertain. Germline V gene sequence: CDR1 MNHEY, CDR2 SMNVEV (reference sequence). With 2 bases removed from V and 1 base from J, the gap between germline ends came to 7 bases. This CDR3 contains 14 residues. The CDR3 reads CASSLRWGTDTQYF. CDR3 sequence (DNA): TGTGCCAGCAGTTTACGGTGGGGCACAGATACGCAGTATTTT.

The V gene is TRBV4-2, the J gene TRBJ1-3; a possible D gene is TRBD1 (5 bases). CDR1 LGHNA and CDR2 YNFKEQ come from the germline V gene. CDR3 length: 17 amino acids. The V end was cut by 1 base, the J end by 0 bases, with 13 bases between. This CDR3 reads CASSQGRTGVSGNTIYF. The CDR3 DNA reads TGTGCCAGCAGCCAAGGGAGAACAGGAGTCTCTGGAAACACCATATATTTT.

V usage is TRBV4-1 and J usage is TRBJ1-6; 8 nucleotides match TRBD1. This CDR3 contains 16 residues. The germline V gene has CDR1 MGHRA and CDR2 YSYEKL. The V segment lost 1 base and the J segment 8 bases; nucleotides outside the gene matches: 7. The CDR3 nucleotides are TGCGCCAGCAGCCAAGGAGGGCGACAGGGGCATTCACCCCTCCACTTT. Encoded protein: CASSQGGRQGHSPLHF.

The chain combines TRBV5-1 with TRBJ2-7; TRBD1 agrees at 12 bases. The CDR3 has 16 residues. Germline CDR1 SGHRS, CDR2 YFSETQ. J was trimmed by 7 bases and V by 7 bases; bases with no gene match: 15. This CDR3 is CASRRQPGQGAREQYF. The CDR3 DNA follows: TGCGCCAGCCGGCGACAACCGGGACAGGGGGCGAGAGAGCAGTACTTC.

The chain carries TRBV24-1 and TRBJ2-7, with D possibly being TRBD1 (6 bases). The germline V gene encodes CDR1 KGHDR and CDR2 SFDVKD. The CDR3 is 14 amino acids. V was clipped by 9 bases and J by 0 bases, with 14 bases between them. Here the CDR3 reads CATPKTGHSYEQYF. The CDR3 region has the DNA TGTGCCACCCCTAAGACAGGCCACTCCTACGAGCAGTACTTC.

V is TRBV4-1 and J is TRBJ1-5; possible D gene TRBD1, 5 bases. Per germline, CDR1 MGHRA and CDR2 YSYEKL. The germline V and J ends were trimmed by 3 bases and 7 bases, with 16 bases remaining between them. The length of the CDR3 is 15 residues. CDR3 sequence reads: CASSQHAQGGQPQHF. Written as DNA, the CDR3 is TGCGCCAGCAGCCAGCATGCCCAGGGAGGACAGCCCCAGCATTTT.

The chain couples TRBV5-1 to TRBJ1-5; possibly TRBD1 for D (5 bases). The CDR3 length is 15 residues. Germline CDR1 SGHRS, CDR2 YFSETQ. V dropped 0 bases and J dropped 4 bases, with 11 bases sitting between them. The CDR3 here is CASSLAGGSNQPQHF. CDR3 DNA: TGCGCCAGCAGCTTGGCGGGGGGAAGTAATCAGCCCCAGCATTTT.

The chain links TRBV2 to TRBJ1-2, with 7 nucleotides matching TRBD1. CDR1 and CDR2 (germline): SNHLY, FYNNEI. This CDR3 has 15 amino acids. With 1 base clipped from V and 5 bases from J, the junction kept 7 bases outside the gene matches. The CDR3, as DNA: TGTGCCAGCAGTGAAGAGGAAGGGGGCGCGTATGGCTACACCTTC. This gives the protein CASSEEEGGAYGYTF.

This chain uses TRBV5-6 with TRBJ2-3; D gene uncertain. Trimming took off 0 bases at V and 5 bases at J, with 4 bases between the two ends. Germline values: CDR1 SGHDT, CDR2 YYEEEE. This CDR3 has 12 residues. CDR3 residues: CASSLALDTQYF. CDR3 DNA sequence: TGTGCCAGCAGCTTGGCCCTAGATACGCAGTATTTT. Variable domain in full (rest from reference TRBV5-6 and TRBJ2-3): DAGVTQSPTHLIKTRGQQVTLRCSPKSGHDTVSWYQQALGQGPQFIFQYYEEEERQRGNFPDRFSGHQFPNYSSELNVNALLLGDSALYLCASSLALDTQYFGPGTRLTVL.

The chain employs TRBV3-1 (or the pseudogene TRBV3-2) and TRBJ1-2; tentative D call: TRBD1 (5 bases). V was trimmed by 3 bases and J by 7 bases, leaving 6 bases between them. The CDR3 has 11 amino acids. Germline V gene lookup returns CDR1 LGHDT and CDR2 YNNKEL (reference sequence). The CDR3 sequence is CASSQGRGYTF. The CDR3 nucleotides are TGTGCCAGCAGCCAGGGACGTGGCTACACCTTC.

The J gene is TRBJ2-7, the V gene TRBV4-1; D ambiguous. CDR1 is MGHRA, CDR2 YSYEKL, per germline. This CDR3 comprises 13 residues. V was trimmed by 1 base and J by 3 bases, leaving 7 bases between them. As DNA, the CDR3 is TGCGCCAGCAGCCAAGTGTTGGACTACGAGCAGTACTTC. This gives the protein CASSQVLDYEQYF.

The chain uses TRBV7-9 and TRBJ1-1, with D perhaps TRBD1 (5 bases). Germline assignment: CDR1 SEHNR and CDR2 FQNEAQ (reference sequence). This CDR3 has 13 residues. Deletions cut 2 bases from V and 7 bases from J, with 11 bases between. Here the CDR3 reads CASSLIGGSEAFF. CDR3 nucleotide sequence: TGTGCCAGCAGCTTAATCGGGGGTAGTGAAGCTTTCTTT. Complete variable domain (other parts from reference TRBV7-9 and TRBJ1-1): DTGVSQNPRHKITKRGQNVTFRCDPISEHNRLYWYRQTLGQGPEFLTYFQNEAQLEKSRLLSDRFSAERPKGSFSTLEIQRTEQGDSAMYLCASSLIGGSEAFFGQGTRLTVV.

The gene calls are TRBV7-8 and TRBJ2-3, with 7 nucleotides matching TRBD2. Trimming took 5 bases from V and 4 from J; bases not matched to a gene: 12. The CDR3 totals 16 residues. CDR1 SGHVS and CDR2 FQNEAQ come from the germline V gene. The CDR3 DNA reads TGTGCCAGCAGCCCCCTGGGGGGGGAAGGGGCAGATACGCAGTATTTT. It is translated as CASSPLGGEGADTQYF.

The V gene is TRBV3-1 (or the pseudogene TRBV3-2), the J gene TRBJ2-1; D is ambiguous. With 5 bases removed from V and 5 bases from J, the gap between germline ends came to 13 bases. Germline V gene data show CDR1 as LGHDT and CDR2 as YNNKEL (reference sequence). This CDR3 spans 14 amino acids. The CDR3 DNA follows: TGTGCCAGCAGCTTGAAGGGAATTGACAATGAGCAGTTCTTC. It is translated as CASSLKGIDNEQFF.

J is TRBJ1-4 and V is TRBV5-1; D is uncertain. Trimming removed 3 bases at V and 6 bases at J, with 6 bases between. Germline-derived CDR1 and CDR2 are SGHRS and YFSETQ. CDR3 length: 12 amino acids. The CDR3 nucleotides are TGCGCCAGCAGCTCCGGGGATGAAAAACTGTTTTTT. Translation: CASSSGDEKLFF. Looking up the rest from reference TRBV5-1 and TRBJ1-4 gives the full variable domain: KAGVTQTPRYLIKTRGQQVTLSCSPISGHRSVSWYQQTPGQGLQFLFEYFSETQRNKGNFPGRFSGRQFSNSRSEMNVSTLELGDSALYLCASSSGDEKLFFGSGTQLSVL.

The chain employs TRBV3-1 (or the pseudogene TRBV3-2) and TRBJ2-1, with TRBD2 matching 15 bases. This CDR3 is built from 18 residues. Germline trimming cut 1 base from V and 4 bases from J; bases unmatched to any gene: 5. Germline CDR1 is LGHDT and CDR2 is YNNKEL (reference sequence). The CDR3 protein is CASSQGGTSGGSYNEQFF. In nucleotides, the CDR3 is TGTGCCAGCAGCCAAGGAGGGACTAGCGGGGGGTCATACAATGAGCAGTTCTTC.

The V gene is TRBV18, the J gene TRBJ1-5; maybe TRBD1 (6 bases). Germline V gene lookup returns CDR1 KGHSH and CDR2 LQKENI. The CDR3 consists of 16 residues. Trimming removed 6 bases at V and 3 bases at J, with 18 bases between. CDR3 in amino acids: CASSYVSRGNNQPQHF. The CDR3 DNA reads TGTGCCAGCTCCTATGTGAGCAGGGGAAACAATCAGCCCCAGCATTTT.

This clone came up a few times. The chain combines TRBV2 with TRBJ1-1; D ambiguous. Trimming shortened V by 10 bases and J by 1 base, and 19 bases separated the two germline ends. The germline gives CDR1 SNHLY, CDR2 FYNNEI. There are 15 residues in the CDR3. CDR3 sequence reads: CAIGPQGSKNTEAFF. CDR3 in DNA: TGTGCCATCGGCCCCCAAGGGTCTAAGAACACTGAAGCTTTCTTT.

V and J are TRBV20-1 and TRBJ2-2; 10 bases are shared with TRBD2. The V gene end was trimmed by 3 bases and the J gene end by 4 bases; junction bases not matched to a gene: 5. The CDR3 spans 15 residues. CDR1 and CDR2 from the germline V gene are DFQATT and SNEGSKA (reference sequence). Written as DNA, the CDR3 is TGCAGTGCTAGTGTTAGACTAGCGGGCACCGGGGAGCTGTTTTTT. Translated: CSASVRLAGTGELFF.

This chain connects TRBV6-5 to TRBJ1-1; 7 bases map to TRBD1. The J segment lost 0 bases and the V segment lost 8 bases, leaving 9 bases of the junction unmatched. Germline V CDR1 and CDR2: MNHEY, SVGAGI. The length of the CDR3 is 15 residues. CDR3 nucleotides: TGTGCCAGCTCGGCTCCCGGGACAGTGAACACTGAAGCTTTCTTT. Protein sequence: CASSAPGTVNTEAFF.

The V and J genes are TRBV7-3 and TRBJ1-4; tentatively, D is TRBD1 (5 bases). The CDR3 is 15 residues long. The germline V gene has CDR1 SGHTA and CDR2 FQGTGA. The V and J ends lost 5 bases and 0 bases respectively, with 10 bases between them. The CDR3 is CASSPTGATNEKLFF. The CDR3 DNA reads as TGTGCCAGCAGCCCGACGGGGGCAACTAATGAAAAACTGTTTTTT.

The V gene is TRBV11-2, the J gene TRBJ2-1; the match to TRBD1 covers 7 bases. The V gene's germline CDR1 is SGHAT and CDR2 FQNNGV. The CDR3 has 14 residues. J was trimmed by 2 bases and V by 2 bases; bases with no gene match: 0. CDR3 nucleotide sequence: TGTGCCAGCAGCTTACAGGGGGCCTACAATGAGCAGTTCTTC. Its protein is CASSLQGAYNEQFF.

The chain links TRBV24-1 to TRBJ1-5; 7 nucleotides agree with TRBD1. Trimming took 4 bases from V and 1 from J; bases not matched to a gene: 3. This CDR3 region has 15 residues. CDR1 is KGHDR and CDR2 is SFDVKD in the germline V gene. DNA of the CDR3: TGTGCCACCAGTGAACCACAGGGGAGCAATCAGCCCCAGCATTTT. It encodes CATSEPQGSNQPQHF.

This clone has just one count. J is TRBJ2-7 and V is TRBV2; TRBD1 matches 12 bases. Germline-derived CDR1 and CDR2 are SNHLY and FYNNEI. Trimming took 4 bases from V and 5 from J; bases not matched to a gene: 15. The length of the CDR3 is 18 residues. Here the CDR3 reads CASSADIRDRGRGDEQYF. In DNA form, the CDR3 reads TGTGCCAGCAGTGCTGATATCCGGGACAGGGGGCGCGGCGACGAGCAGTACTTC.

V usage is TRBV6-1 and J usage is TRBJ2-4, with 10 bases fitting TRBD2. Germline V gene lookup returns CDR1 MNHNS and CDR2 SASEGT. This CDR3 spans 19 amino acids. V gave up 1 base and J gave up 0 bases; unmatched junction bases: 9. The CDR3 DNA follows: TGTGCCAGCAGTGAAGACCCGGAAGCGGGGGGGTTAGCCAAAAACATTCAGTACTTC. Protein product: CASSEDPEAGGLAKNIQYF.

The V and J genes are TRBV9 and TRBJ2-2; D perhaps matches TRBD2 (6 bases). CDR1 is SGDLS and CDR2 is YYNGEE in the germline V gene. V lost 4 bases, J lost 5 bases, and 15 bases lay in between. CDR3 size: 15 residues. The CDR3 coding sequence is TGTGCCAGCAGCTCCCCGGGGGTTCTGACCGGGGAGCTGTTTTTT. Translation: CASSSPGVLTGELFF.

This clone has a single count. The chain links TRBV1 to TRBJ2-1. TRBV1 is classified as a pseudogene. This CDR3 region has 13 residues. In nucleotides, the CDR3 is TGCACCAGCAGCCAAGAAGGGCGGAATGAGCAGTTCTTC. This sequence encodes CTSSQEGRNEQFF.

CDR3 sequence (DNA): TGTGCCAGTACCGTGAGGGCCAACACTGAAGCTTTCTTT. Translating gives CASTVRANTEAFF. J is TRBJ1-1 and V is TRBV19, with D hard to call. The length of the CDR3 is 13 residues. Germline V gene data show CDR1 as LNHDA and CDR2 as SQIVND (reference sequence). V was trimmed by 7 bases and J by 2 bases, leaving 11 bases between them.